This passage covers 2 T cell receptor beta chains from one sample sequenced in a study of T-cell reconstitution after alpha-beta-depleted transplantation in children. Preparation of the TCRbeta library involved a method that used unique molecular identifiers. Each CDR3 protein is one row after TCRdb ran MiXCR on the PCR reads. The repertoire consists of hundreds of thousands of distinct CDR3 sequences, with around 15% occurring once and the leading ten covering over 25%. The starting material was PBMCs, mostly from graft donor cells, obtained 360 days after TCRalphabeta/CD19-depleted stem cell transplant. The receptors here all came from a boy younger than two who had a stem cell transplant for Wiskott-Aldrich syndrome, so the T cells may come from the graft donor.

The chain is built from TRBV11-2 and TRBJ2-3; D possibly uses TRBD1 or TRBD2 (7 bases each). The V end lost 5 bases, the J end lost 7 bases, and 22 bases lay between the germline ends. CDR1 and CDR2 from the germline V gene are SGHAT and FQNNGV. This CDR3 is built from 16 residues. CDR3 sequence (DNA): TGTGCCAGCAGCAAAGATAGCAGGGAGGGGGCATATACGCAGTATTTT. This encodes CASSKDSREGAYTQYF.

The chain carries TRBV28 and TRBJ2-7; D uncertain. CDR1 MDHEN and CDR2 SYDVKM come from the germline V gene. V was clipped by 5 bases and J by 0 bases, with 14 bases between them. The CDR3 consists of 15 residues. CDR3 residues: CASSIGRPSSYEQYF. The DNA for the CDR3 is TGTGCCAGCAGTATAGGCCGGCCGAGCTCCTACGAGCAGTACTTC.